This is a list of T cell receptor beta chains from one sample in a study of PD-L1 blockade in urothelial cancer. Assay: immunoSEQ multiplex PCR; the TCRdb copy retains only in-frame clones and omits some. The sample records fewer than 60,000 clones, roughly 85% being singletons. The sequenced sample was PBMCs, obtained around atezolizumab (anti-PD-L1) treatment. The source of these receptors is a man aged 65-85 years with urothelial cancer. Both conserved end residues are part of each CDR3. The D gene is left open where the match is weak. Clone size is not always given. Where it is, it says once, few, many or a class for expanded clones.

.	TRBV6-1	.	TRBJ1-5	CASSHDRVRGQPQHF	TGTGCCAGCAGCCATGACCGGGTGCGAGGTCAGCCCCAGCATTTT
TRBD1	TRBV14	.	TRBJ2-1	CASSRGTGAYNEQFF	TGTGCCAGCAGCCGCGGGACAGGGGCCTACAATGAGCAGTTCTTC
.	TRBV5-1	.	TRBJ1-1	CASSLGQGMNTEAFF	TGCGCCAGCAGCTTGGGGCAGGGAATGAACACTGAAGCTTTCTTT
.	TRBV5-6	.	TRBJ2-3	CASSSRGAGYRYAYF	TGTGCCAGCAGCTCTCGCGGGGCGGGATACAGATACGCGTATTTT
TRBD1	TRBV29-1	.	TRBJ1-2	CSVEGTGGYGYTF	TGCAGCGTTGAAGGGACAGGGGGCTATGGCTACACCTTC
.	TRBV15	.	TRBJ2-1	CATSSQGYEQFF	TGTGCCACCAGCAGCCAGGGCTATGAGCAGTTCTTC
.	TRBV18	many	TRBJ2-7	CASSPEQGSAGEQYF	TGTGCCAGCTCACCAGAACAGGGATCGGCGGGTGAGCAGTACTTC
.	TRBV10-2	.	TRBJ2-1	CASSVIDKYNEQFF	TGCGCCAGCTCCGTGATAGACAAGTACAATGAGCAGTTCTTC
.	TRBV5-6	.	TRBJ2-6	CASSFETRANVLTF	TGTGCCAGCAGCTTCGAGACAAGGGCCAACGTCCTGACTTTC
.	TRBV5-1	.	TRBJ2-7	CASSFSQGSYEQYF	TGCGCCAGCAGCTTTAGTCAGGGCTCCTACGAGCAGTACTTC
TRBD1	TRBV10-3	.	TRBJ1-3	CAISGDRGNTIYF	TGTGCCATCAGTGGGGACAGGGGAAACACCATATATTTT
.	TRBV29-1	few	TRBJ1-1	CSAALTANTEAFF	TGCAGCGCTGCACTGACAGCGAACACTGAAGCTTTCTTT
TRBD2	TRBV29-1	.	TRBJ2-3	CSATGLAGANTQYF	TGCAGCGCAACGGGACTAGCGGGAGCCAATACGCAGTATTTT
.	TRBV19	.	TRBJ2-7	CASSSQGTTYEQYF	TGTGCCAGTAGTAGTCAGGGGACAACCTACGAGCAGTACTTC
.	TRBV5-4	.	TRBJ2-7	CASSTTGHEQYF	TGTGCCAGCAGCACGACAGGCCACGAGCAGTACTTC
TRBD2	TRBV19	once	TRBJ2-7	CASSAGLADYEQYF	TGTGCCAGTAGTGCGGGACTAGCGGACTACGAGCAGTACTTC
TRBD1	TRBV9	.	TRBJ2-5	CASSVRDRGRETQYF	TGTGCCAGCAGCGTACGAGACAGGGGGCGAGAGACCCAGTACTTC
TRBD2	TRBV6-6	.	TRBJ2-1	CASNAGGEQFF	TGTGCCAGCAACGCCGGGGGGGAGCAGTTCTTC
.	TRBV19	.	TRBJ1-1	CASTTGGANTEAFF	TGTGCCAGTACAACGGGAGGGGCGAACACTGAAGCTTTCTTT
TRBD1	TRBV27	few	TRBJ1-1	CASSQYRGEAFF	TGTGCCAGCAGTCAATACAGGGGGGAAGCTTTCTTT
TRBD1	TRBV28	.	TRBJ1-2	CASSSGTANYGYTF	TGTGCCAGCAGTTCGGGGACAGCTAACTATGGCTACACCTTC
TRBD2	TRBV2	.	TRBJ2-3	CASSQREGRNTQYF	TGTGCCAGCAGCCAGCGGGAGGGCCGGAATACGCAGTATTTT